Below, 22 T cell receptor beta chains from the same sample are listed, as sequenced in a study of shared clonotypes between healthy human individuals. Only in-frame clones appear in the TCRdb table, and some are missing; sequencing was by immunoSEQ multiplex PCR. The data hold some 2,100,000 clones, with roughly 91% observed a single time. Terminally differentiated effector memory CD45RA+ cells were left out of the naive CD8 fraction, which was CD45RO-negative and positively selected for CCR7. Sequences were obtained from naive CD8+ T cells from PBMCs. These receptors were collected from a man aged 18 to 30 in good health. Some clones in this sample may be carry-over from other donors' samples.

The chain couples TRBV11-1 to TRBJ2-7; 7 bases map to TRBD2. Trimming removed 4 bases from V and 4 bases from J; junction bases left unmatched: 1. Germline CDR1 and CDR2: SGHAT and FQDESV (reference sequence). This CDR3 contains 12 residues. The CDR3 region has the DNA TGTGCCAGCAGCTGGGGAGGGTACGAGCAGTACTTC. The encoded protein is CASSWGGYEQYF. The complete variable domain, with remaining parts taken from reference TRBV11-1 and TRBJ2-7, reads EAEVAQSPRYKITEKSQAVAFWCDPISGHATLYWYRQILGQGPELLVQFQDESVVDDSQLPKDRFSAERLKGVDSTLKIQPAELGDSAMYLCASSWGGYEQYFGPGTRLTVT.

The rearrangement links TRBV5-4 to TRBJ1-1; 10 positions match TRBD1. The CDR3 is 14 residues long. The germline gives CDR1 SGHNT, CDR2 YYREEE (reference sequence). Trimming cost V 3 bases and J 3 bases; bases outside gene matches: 2. DNA of the CDR3: TGTGCCAGCAGCTGGGGGACAGGGGACACTGAAGCTTTCTTT. This codes for CASSWGTGDTEAFF.

The chain joins TRBV5-1 to TRBJ2-5, with TRBD1 matching over 9 bases. After removal of 5 bases from V and 11 bases from J, the junction contained 13 bases not matched to a gene. This CDR3 contains 14 residues. Germline assignment: CDR1 SGHRS and CDR2 YFSETQ. CDR3 residues: CASRWGTGREEQYF. The CDR3 region has the DNA TGCGCCAGCAGGTGGGGGACAGGGCGTGAGGAGCAGTACTTC.

The gene calls are TRBV29-1 and TRBJ2-7, with 8 bases identical to TRBD1. The CDR3 is 14 amino acids. V shed 2 bases, J shed 5 bases, and the junction held 8 bases outside the gene matches. Germline V gives CDR1 SQVTM, CDR2 ANQGSEA. CDR3 nucleotide sequence: TGCAGCGTTGAATGGGACAGGCCCGGGGACGAGCAGTACTTC. Residues: CSVEWDRPGDEQYF.

The chain is built from TRBV11-2 and TRBJ2-7; D is ambiguous. The CDR3 is 15 residues long. V was clipped by 3 bases and J by 2 bases, with 14 bases between them. Germline CDR1 and CDR2: SGHAT and FQNNGV. Here the CDR3 reads CASSLGGMGAYEQYF. CDR3 sequence (DNA): TGTGCCAGCAGCTTGGGCGGTATGGGCGCCTACGAGCAGTACTTC.

This chain uses TRBV5-4 with TRBJ2-1; unclear D gene. V was pared by 0 bases and J by 8 bases, with 12 bases between. This CDR3 has 14 amino acids. CDR1 and CDR2 from the germline V gene are SGHNT and YYREEE (reference sequence). The CDR3 region is CASSLGPAGDEQFF. The CDR3 DNA sequence: TGTGCCAGCAGCTTGGGCCCCGCTGGGGATGAGCAGTTCTTC.

This clone was seen more than once but under ten times. V gene TRBV5-1 combines with J gene TRBJ2-7; TRBD2 matches at 9 bases. The CDR3 runs to 15 residues. Germline V gene data show CDR1 as SGHRS and CDR2 as YFSETQ. With V trimmed by 1 base and J by 4 bases, 6 bases remained unmatched. The CDR3 DNA reads as TGCGCCAGCAGCTTGTATCGTAGCGGGGGTTACGAGCAGTACTTC. It yields the protein CASSLYRSGGYEQYF.

There are a few counts of this clone. The V gene is TRBV15, the J gene TRBJ1-2, with D hard to call. CDR3 length: 17 residues. The germline V gene has CDR1 LNHNV and CDR2 YYDKDF (reference sequence). V gave up 1 base and J gave up 4 bases, with 19 bases separating them. CDR3 DNA: TGTGCCACCAGCAGAGGCGCGGGCCGTATATCGACCTATGGCTACACCTTC. The encoded protein is CATSRGAGRISTYGYTF.

V is TRBV7-2 and J is TRBJ2-3; maybe TRBD1 (7 bases). CDR1 SGHTA and CDR2 FQGNSA come from the germline V gene. The CDR3 extends over 17 amino acids. The V end lost 1 base, the J end lost 4 bases, and 18 bases lay between the germline ends. CDR3 sequence (DNA): TGTGCCAGCAGCTTAGAAGGGATAGCAGGGGGGTCAGATACGCAGTATTTT. This translates into CASSLEGIAGGSDTQYF. Full variable domain (outside the CDR3, taken from reference TRBV7-2 and TRBJ2-3): GAGVSQSPSNKVTEKGKDVELRCDPISGHTALYWYRQSLGQGLEFLIYFQGNSAPDKSGLPSDRFSAERTGGSVSTLTIQRTQQEDSAVYLCASSLEGIAGGSDTQYFGPGTRLTVL.

This chain joins TRBV4-1 and TRBJ2-7; TRBD2 is a possible D gene (5 bases). V gave up 0 bases and J gave up 3 bases, with 12 bases separating them. CDR1 and CDR2 (germline): MGHRA, YSYEKL. This CDR3 comprises 15 residues. The CDR3 sequence is CASSQDSGSGYEQYF. The CDR3 nucleotides are TGCGCCAGCAGCCAAGATAGTGGGAGCGGCTACGAGCAGTACTTC.

The gene calls are TRBV5-5 and TRBJ1-1, with D unclear. Germline V CDR1 and CDR2: SGHKS, YYEKEE (reference sequence). The CDR3 consists of 13 residues. The V end lost 3 bases, the J end lost 1 base, and 7 bases lay between the germline ends. CDR3 nucleotides: TGTGCCAGCAGCTATTTGCGGAACACTGAAGCTTTCTTT. Encoded protein: CASSYLRNTEAFF. The full variable domain, with the rest looked up from reference TRBV5-5 and TRBJ1-1, is DAGVTQSPTHLIKTRGQQVTLRCSPISGHKSVSWYQQVLGQGPQFIFQYYEKEERGRGNFPDRFSARQFPNYSSELNVNALLLGDSALYLCASSYLRNTEAFFGQGTRLTVV.

This chain connects TRBV27 to TRBJ2-7; possible D gene TRBD1, 6 bases. The V gene lost 7 bases and the J gene lost 2 bases, with 18 bases spanning the gap. Germline loops: CDR1 MNHEY, CDR2 SMNVEV (reference sequence). The CDR3 is made up of 15 amino acids. For the CDR3, the DNA is TGTGCCAGCACCGCCGGGACAAGCTCGCCCTACGAGCAGTACTTC. Amino acid sequence: CASTAGTSSPYEQYF.

A note on this clone: The same CDR3 can be traced to other DNA sequences in this sample. The chain joins TRBV21-1 to TRBJ2-7; TRBD2, the D gene given by the table, was not confirmed from the DNA. TRBV21-1 is noted as a pseudogene. This CDR3 spans 12 amino acids. The CDR3, as DNA: TGTGCCAGCAGCAAAGTAGCGTACGAGCAGTACTTC. Its protein product is CASSKVAYEQYF.

The chain employs TRBV27 and TRBJ2-1; 7 nucleotides match TRBD2. Unmatched junction bases numbered 15, after V lost 6 bases and J lost 7 bases. The germline CDR1 and CDR2 sequences are MNHEY and SMNVEV (reference sequence). This CDR3 has 16 amino acids. CDR3 protein: CASRTRGRELSNEQFF. CDR3 nucleotide sequence: TGTGCCAGCAGAACAAGAGGGCGGGAGTTATCGAATGAGCAGTTCTTC.

V is TRBV19 and J is TRBJ1-2, with D hard to call. The V gene lost 5 bases and the J gene lost 4 bases, with 11 bases spanning the gap. From germline, CDR1 is LNHDA and CDR2 SQIVND (reference sequence). The CDR3 runs 13 residues. CDR3 region: CASSSTFSYGYTF. In DNA, the CDR3 is TGTGCCAGTAGTTCGACATTTTCCTATGGCTACACCTTC.

The chain uses TRBV7-9 and TRBJ2-5, with D unclear. Germline V gene sequence: CDR1 SEHNR, CDR2 FQNEAQ (reference sequence). The CDR3 contains 13 residues. The V and J ends lost 6 bases and 5 bases respectively, with 13 bases between them. The CDR3 DNA reads as TGTGCCAGCAGACCCCGGATAGCCGAGACCCAGTACTTC. Translating gives CASRPRIAETQYF.

In this sample, this clone turned up once. For the CDR3, the DNA is TGTGCCAGCTCACCCGAGGCAGGGCGGACTGAAGCTTTCTTT. This translates into CASSPEAGRTEAFF. This rearrangement joins TRBV18 to TRBJ1-1; perhaps TRBD1 as D (5 bases). Trimming cost V 3 bases and J 5 bases, with 13 bases left between them. The CDR3 length is 14 residues. Per the germline V gene, CDR1 is KGHSH and CDR2 is LQKENI.

The CDR3 sequence is CASRRTSGSGDTQYF. Here the CDR3 DNA reads TGCGCCAGCAGGAGGACTAGCGGGAGCGGAGATACGCAGTATTTT. The V call is TRBV10-2, the J call TRBJ2-3; TRBD2 matches 13 bases. J lost 5 bases, V lost 6 bases, and 5 bases had no gene match. Germline CDR1 is WSHSY and CDR2 is SAAADI. The CDR3 consists of 15 residues.

A note on this clone: Additional DNA sequences in this sample encode the identical CDR3. This rearrangement joins TRBV5-1 to TRBJ1-1, with 10 bases matching TRBD1. CDR3 length equals 13 residues. Germline V CDR1 and CDR2: SGHRS, YFSETQ. Losses at the gene ends were 3 bases for V and 5 bases for J; bases not matched to a gene: 1. CDR3 sequence reads: CASSWGQGTEAFF. CDR3 bases: TGCGCCAGCAGCTGGGGACAGGGGACTGAAGCTTTCTTT.

The genes are TRBV28 and TRBJ2-5, with D possibly TRBD2 on 5 matching bases. The CDR3 has 12 residues. Trimming took 5 bases from V and 5 from J, leaving 9 bases between them. Germline-derived CDR1 and CDR2 are MDHEN and SYDVKM. The CDR3 DNA follows: TGTGCCAGCAGTCCCTGGGAGGAGACCCAGTACTTC. This encodes CASSPWEETQYF.

The chain carries TRBV5-1 and TRBJ2-7; 9 bases line up with TRBD1. Germline assignment: CDR1 SGHRS and CDR2 YFSETQ. The CDR3 sequence is 14 residues long. V was pared by 4 bases and J by 5 bases, with 7 bases of the junction left unmatched. The CDR3 region has the DNA TGCGCCAGCAGCACTAGGACAGGGGCGGACGAGCAGTACTTC. Translation gives CASSTRTGADEQYF.

This chain connects TRBV25-1 to TRBJ1-2; D ambiguous. The germline V gene encodes CDR1 MGHDK and CDR2 SYGVNS. This CDR3 comprises 15 residues. V was cut by 1 base and J by 8 bases, with 17 bases left in between. The DNA for the CDR3 is TGTGCCAGCAGTGAATCGGCAGCAGAGGCTACCGGCTACACCTTC. Amino acid sequence: CASSESAAEATGYTF.